The entry below describes one TCR beta chain. The data originate from a study of blood T cell repertoires in COVID-19. CDR1 and CDR2 from the germline V gene are SEHNR and FQNEAQ (reference sequence). This CDR3 is 15 amino acids long. V dropped 6 bases and J dropped 7; count of bases not matched to a gene: 6. The assay was immunoSEQ multiplex PCR, and TCRdb's table has in-frame clones only and misses some. The top ten clones hold approximately 4.3% of a sample with approximately 45,000 clones, 87% of them seen once. The rearrangement uses TRBV7-9 and TRBJ2-2, with 12 nucleotides matching TRBD2. The TCR originated in a human donor in a cohort sampled during active COVID-19. Input material: peripheral blood. The CDR3 reads CASRLTSGSSGELFF. The CDR3, as DNA: TGTGCCAGCAGGCTGACTAGCGGGAGTAGCGGGGAGCTGTTTTTT.